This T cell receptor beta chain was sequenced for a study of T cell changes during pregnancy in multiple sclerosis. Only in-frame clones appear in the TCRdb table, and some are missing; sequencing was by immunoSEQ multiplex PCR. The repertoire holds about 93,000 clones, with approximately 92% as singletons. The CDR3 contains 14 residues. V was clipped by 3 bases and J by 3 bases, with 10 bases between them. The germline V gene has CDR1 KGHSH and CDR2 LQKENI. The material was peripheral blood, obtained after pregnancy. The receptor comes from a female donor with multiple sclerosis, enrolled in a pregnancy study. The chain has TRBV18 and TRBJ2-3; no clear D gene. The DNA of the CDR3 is TGTGCCAGCTCACCGAGCCTATATACAGATACGCAGTATTTT. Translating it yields CASSPSLYTDTQYF.